The 29 T cell receptor beta chains below all came from one sample that was sequenced in a study. TCRdb processed the RT-PCR reads anew with MiXCR; each CDR3 protein has one entry. The data hold almost 700,000 distinct CDR3 sequences, with 13% to 15% observed a single time. Sequencing input: memory CD4+ T cells from blood. All receptors come from a female donor in good health, serving as a healthy control.

This clonotype was seen a single time. Germline is not matched at one junction end, which may reflect a read error. The chain joins TRBV24-1 to TRBJ2-3; 9 nucleotides match TRBD1. This CDR3 region has 17 residues. Germline CDR1 KGHDR, CDR2 SFDVKD. As DNA, the CDR3 is TGTGCAACCAGTGATCCGCCGGGACAGGGCCCCTCAGATACGCAGTATTTT. Amino acid sequence: CATSDPPGQGPSDTQYF.

This clonotype was counted between two and nine times. The rearrangement joins TRBV20-1 to TRBJ2-1; D gene ambiguous. Germline CDR1 is DFQATT and CDR2 is SNEGSKA (reference sequence). This CDR3 spans 15 amino acids. V lost 0 bases and J lost 0, with 9 bases in between. The CDR3 DNA follows: TGCAGTGCTAGAGACTCCCGTGCCTCCTACAATGAGCAGTTCTTC. As protein: CSARDSRASYNEQFF.

Concerning this clonotype itself: This could be a read error, since a much larger clone is one nucleotide away. The rearrangement links TRBV7-2 to TRBJ2-7; D gene uncertain. The V gene's germline CDR1 is SGHTA and CDR2 FQGNSA. This CDR3 region has 12 residues. Trimming took off 2 bases at V and 3 bases at J, with 5 bases between the two ends. Written as DNA, the CDR3 is TGTGCCAGCAGCTTAACTATCTACGAGCAGTACTTC. It specifies CASSLTIYEQYF.

This clonotype was counted ten times or more. V and J are TRBV5-5 and TRBJ2-1; 11 nucleotides agree with TRBD1. The CDR3 runs 15 residues. V lost 2 bases to trimming and J lost 7 bases; unmatched junction nucleotides: 5. Germline CDR1 SGHKS, CDR2 YYEKEE (reference sequence). The CDR3 nucleotides read TGTGCCAGCAGCTTCCGGGACAGGGGGTTAAATGAGCAGTTCTTC. Translated: CASSFRDRGLNEQFF. The whole variable domain, filled in from reference TRBV5-5 and TRBJ2-1, reads DAGVTQSPTHLIKTRGQQVTLRCSPISGHKSVSWYQQVLGQGPQFIFQYYEKEERGRGNFPDRFSARQFPNYSSELNVNALLLGDSALYLCASSFRDRGLNEQFFGPGTRLTVL.

The sample holds a few counts of this clonotype. The genes are TRBV3-1 and TRBJ1-1; D remains ambiguous. Germline V gene sequence: CDR1 LGHDT, CDR2 YNNKEL (reference sequence). CDR3 length: 15 residues. V lost 4 bases to trimming and J lost 4 bases, with 16 bases between them. CDR3 in amino acids: CASSPSYRVGTEAFF. The CDR3 DNA follows: TGTGCCAGCAGCCCCTCGTACCGGGTGGGCACTGAAGCTTTCTTT.

The V gene is TRBV7-2, the J gene TRBJ2-5; 10 nucleotides line up with TRBD1. Germline trimming cut 5 bases from V and 4 bases from J; bases unmatched to any gene: 4. This CDR3 is 14 amino acids long. Germline V lookup: CDR1 SGHTA, CDR2 FQGNSA. CDR3 DNA: TGTGCCAGCAGCCCGGACAGGGGGGTAGAGACCCAGTACTTC. The encoded protein is CASSPDRGVETQYF.

The chain combines TRBV12-3 or TRBV12-4 with TRBJ1-5; D remains ambiguous. V was pared by 3 bases and J by 7 bases, with 16 bases between. This CDR3 is 15 amino acids long. CDR3 sequence: CASSLVGVGRQPQHF. In DNA form, the CDR3 reads TGTGCCAGCAGTTTGGTTGGGGTCGGGCGCCAGCCCCAGCATTTT.

This clonotype was counted many times. The rearrangement links TRBV12-3 or TRBV12-4 to TRBJ2-7, with D perhaps TRBD2 (5 bases). With 6 bases removed from V and 1 base from J, the gap between germline ends came to 22 bases. The CDR3 has 17 amino acids. CDR3 amino acids: CASSPPPLVRGSYEQYF. DNA of the CDR3: TGTGCCAGCAGCCCCCCCCCACTAGTTCGTGGGTCCTACGAGCAGTACTTC.

This clonotype turned up a few times. The chain joins TRBV27 to TRBJ2-7; TRBD1 aligns across 8 bases. The V gene end was trimmed by 3 bases and the J gene end by 7 bases; junction bases not matched to a gene: 11. The CDR3 has 15 amino acids. CDR1 and CDR2 (germline): MNHEY, SMNVEV (reference sequence). DNA for the CDR3: TGTGCCAGCAGTTTTTCGGCAGGGGGCGCGCAAGAGCAGTACTTC. As protein: CASSFSAGGAQEQYF.

This clonotype was counted many times. The chain links TRBV20-1 to TRBJ2-7; D tentatively fits TRBD1 or TRBD2 (5 bases each). This CDR3 is 15 amino acids long. The germline V gene encodes CDR1 DFQATT and CDR2 SNEGSKA (reference sequence). The V end was cut by 5 bases, the J end by 3 bases, with 20 bases between. CDR3 loop: CSAQRGRTLLYEQYF. The DNA of the CDR3 is TGCAGTGCTCAACGGGGACGGACTCTACTCTACGAGCAGTACTTC.

This clonotype was seen repeatedly, ten times or more. The chain has TRBV5-1 and TRBJ2-7, with 10 positions matching TRBD2. Germline-derived CDR1 and CDR2 are SGHRS and YFSETQ. There are 17 residues in the CDR3. V was clipped by 4 bases and J by 4 bases; unmatched bases: 14. Here the CDR3 reads CASSHSGPSGRDYEQYF. The CDR3, as DNA: TGCGCCAGCAGCCACTCCGGACCTAGCGGGAGAGATTACGAGCAGTACTTC. The variable domain in full, completed from reference TRBV5-1 and TRBJ2-7, reads KAGVTQTPRYLIKTRGQQVTLSCSPISGHRSVSWYQQTPGQGLQFLFEYFSETQRNKGNFPGRFSGRQFSNSRSEMNVSTLELGDSALYLCASSHSGPSGRDYEQYFGPGTRLTVT.

This clonotype was observed a few times. V and J are TRBV5-1 and TRBJ2-1; TRBD1 might be the D (6 bases). The CDR3 covers 13 residues. Germline CDR1 SGHRS, CDR2 YFSETQ. V was pared by 2 bases and J by 8 bases, with 11 bases between. CDR3 sequence reads: CASSFHREDEQFF. The CDR3 bases are TGCGCCAGCAGCTTTCACAGGGAAGATGAGCAGTTCTTC.

This clonotype showed up many times. The V and J genes are TRBV28 and TRBJ2-7; 9 positions agree with TRBD1. The V gene's germline CDR1 is MDHEN and CDR2 SYDVKM. This CDR3 comprises 15 residues. After removal of 6 bases from V and 5 bases from J, the junction contained 11 bases not matched to a gene. The CDR3 DNA reads TGTGCCAGCAGGGGATTACAGGGGGCAGGCGACGAGCAGTACTTC. Protein product: CASRGLQGAGDEQYF.

The genes are TRBV20-1 and TRBJ2-3; D remains unclear. There are 18 residues in the CDR3. Deletions cut 3 bases from V and 0 bases from J, with 22 bases between. Germline CDR1 and CDR2: DFQATT and SNEGSKA (reference sequence). The CDR3 protein is CSASRASSYITSTDTQYF. The CDR3 coding sequence is TGCAGTGCTAGTAGGGCCTCCTCCTACATTACTAGCACAGATACGCAGTATTTT.

The genes are TRBV18 and TRBJ2-7; 14 positions match TRBD2. V lost 10 bases, J lost 0 bases, and 5 bases stayed unmatched. This CDR3 is built from 15 residues. CDR1 and CDR2 (germline): KGHSH, LQKENI. Here the CDR3 reads CATTTSGRVSYEQYF. The DNA of the CDR3 is TGTGCCACCACGACTAGCGGGAGGGTCTCCTACGAGCAGTACTTC. The entire variable domain, with the rest obtained from reference TRBV18 and TRBJ2-7, is as follows: NAGVMQNPRHLVRRRGQEARLRCSPMKGHSHVYWYRQLPEEGLKFMVYLQKENIIDESGMPKERFSAEFPKEGPSILRIQQVVRGDSAAYFCATTTSGRVSYEQYFGPGTRLTVT.

The J gene is TRBJ1-5, the V gene TRBV6-2 or TRBV6-3; D unclear. This CDR3 has 17 amino acids. The germline gives CDR1 MNHEY, CDR2 SVGEGT. V lost 0 bases and J 1 base, leaving 13 bases between the germline ends. Written as DNA, the CDR3 is TGTGCCAGCAGTTACTCTCGTGATACCTACAGCAATCAGCCCCAGCATTTT. This sequence encodes CASSYSRDTYSNQPQHF.

The chain couples TRBV7-9 to TRBJ2-3; 9 nucleotides align to TRBD2. With V trimmed by 4 bases and J by 0 bases, 8 bases remained unmatched. CDR3 length: 17 residues. Germline CDR1 and CDR2: SEHNR and FQNEAQ (reference sequence). Written as DNA, the CDR3 is TGTGCCAGCAGCTCAGGCCAGACTAGCGGTAGCACAGATACGCAGTATTTT. Protein: CASSSGQTSGSTDTQYF.

This clonotype was detected a few times. J is TRBJ1-4 and V is TRBV27; a possible D gene is TRBD1 (5 bases). Germline V gene sequence: CDR1 MNHEY, CDR2 SMNVEV (reference sequence). The ends were cut back, 5 bases at V and 0 bases at J, with 13 bases in the middle. This CDR3 spans 16 amino acids. The CDR3 DNA reads as TGTGCCAGCAGTCGGACACCGGTTACAACTAATGAAAAACTGTTTTTT. It encodes CASSRTPVTTNEKLFF. Full variable domain (missing parts from reference TRBV27 and TRBJ1-4): EAQVTQNPRYLITVTGKKLTVTCSQNMNHEYMSWYRQDPGLGLRQIYYSMNVEVTDKGDVPEGYKVSRKEKRNFPLILESPSPNQTSLYFCASSRTPVTTNEKLFFGSGTQLSVL.

The chain couples TRBV6-5 to TRBJ1-5; TRBD1 might be the D (6 bases). The germline CDR1 and CDR2 sequences are MNHEY and SVGAGI. V was cut by 1 base and J by 11 bases, with 12 bases left in between. The length of the CDR3 is 13 residues. CDR3 DNA sequence: TGTGCCAGCAGTTACTTCCCTGGACAGTCCCAGCATTTT. Amino acid sequence: CASSYFPGQSQHF.

This clonotype was detected ten times or more. The chain combines TRBV20-1 with TRBJ1-3; D is unresolved. This CDR3 contains 16 residues. Germline V gene data show CDR1 as DFQATT and CDR2 as SNEGSKA (reference sequence). V lost 0 bases, J lost 0 bases, and 12 bases lay in between. The CDR3 DNA is TGCAGTGCTAGAGATCCCGGGAGCCTCTCTGGAAACACCATATATTTT. Its protein is CSARDPGSLSGNTIYF.

The sample holds many counts of this clonotype. The V and J genes are TRBV24-1 and TRBJ2-3; 10 positions match TRBD1. CDR1 and CDR2 from the germline V gene are KGHDR and SFDVKD. V lost 1 base, J lost 5 bases, and 8 bases stayed unmatched. The length of the CDR3 is 17 residues. The CDR3 spells CATSDLNDRGLGDTQYF. As DNA, the CDR3 is TGTGCCACCAGTGATTTAAATGACAGGGGGCTTGGAGATACGCAGTATTTT.

This clonotype has ten or more counts. The chain joins TRBV6-5 to TRBJ1-5; tentative D call: TRBD1 (5 bases). CDR3 length equals 16 residues. The V gene lost 4 bases and the J gene lost 3 bases, with 16 bases spanning the gap. Per the germline V gene, CDR1 is MNHEY and CDR2 is SVGAGI. The CDR3 reads CASSSQVGGSNQPQHF. The CDR3 nucleotides read TGTGCCAGCAGTTCCCAGGTGGGGGGTTCCAATCAGCCCCAGCATTTT.

This clonotype was recorded a few times. The V gene is TRBV3-1, the J gene TRBJ2-7; a possible D gene is TRBD2 (5 bases). Per the germline V gene, CDR1 is LGHDT and CDR2 is YNNKEL (reference sequence). The ends were cut back, 4 bases at V and 6 bases at J, with 16 bases in the middle. The CDR3 consists of 14 residues. This CDR3 reads CASSPGESFGEQYF. The CDR3, as DNA: TGTGCCAGCAGCCCCGGGGAGTCGTTTGGCGAGCAGTACTTC.

V usage is TRBV21-1 and J usage is TRBJ2-7. TRBV21-1 is a recognized pseudogene. This CDR3 contains 12 residues. The CDR3 DNA is TGTGCCAGCAGCAAAGCGAAGTACGAGCAGTACTTC. It translates to CASSKAKYEQYF.

The V and J genes are TRBV15 and TRBJ2-1, with 8 bases aligning to TRBD2. Germline assignment: CDR1 LNHNV and CDR2 YYDKDF (reference sequence). Germline trimming cut 3 bases from V and 8 bases from J; bases unmatched to any gene: 9. This CDR3 spans 15 amino acids. CDR3 bases: TGTGCCACCAGCAGGGGACGTACCGGGGGGGATGAGCAGTTCTTC. This encodes CATSRGRTGGDEQFF.

The chain is built from TRBV6-2 or TRBV6-3 and TRBJ2-1; maybe TRBD2 (5 bases). The CDR3 has 15 residues. Trimming stripped 1 base from V and 6 bases from J, with 13 bases between. Germline V gives CDR1 MNHEY, CDR2 SVGEGT. CDR3 sequence reads: CASSYFGNNRNEQFF. In DNA form, the CDR3 reads TGTGCCAGCAGTTACTTCGGGAATAACCGCAATGAGCAGTTCTTC.

This clonotype has only a few counts. This chain joins TRBV4-1 and TRBJ2-3, with 13 bases identical to TRBD2. After removal of 1 base from V and 0 bases from J, the junction contained 7 bases not matched to a gene. The CDR3 is made up of 19 amino acids. Germline assignment: CDR1 MGHRA and CDR2 YSYEKL. DNA of the CDR3: TGCGCCAGCAGCCAAGCCCGGACTAGCGGGAGTTTCAGCACAGATACGCAGTATTTT. Its translation: CASSQARTSGSFSTDTQYF.

The chain links TRBV20-1 to TRBJ2-7; possible D gene TRBD2, 6 bases. Trimming took 3 bases from V and 9 from J, leaving 21 bases between them. The germline V gene encodes CDR1 DFQATT and CDR2 SNEGSKA (reference sequence). This CDR3 has 14 residues. The CDR3 region has the DNA TGCAGTGCTAGTAAATCGGGCCAGGAGGGTGGGCAGTACTTC. The encoded protein is CSASKSGQEGGQYF.

There are a few counts of this clonotype. V usage is TRBV5-1 and J usage is TRBJ1-4; D unresolved. Germline V CDR1 and CDR2: SGHRS, YFSETQ. Trimming shortened V by 7 bases and J by 8 bases, and 18 bases separated the two germline ends. The CDR3 covers 14 residues. The CDR3 sequence is CASGLLDGGEKLFF. In DNA, the CDR3 is TGCGCCAGCGGCCTACTTGACGGAGGGGAAAAACTGTTTTTT.